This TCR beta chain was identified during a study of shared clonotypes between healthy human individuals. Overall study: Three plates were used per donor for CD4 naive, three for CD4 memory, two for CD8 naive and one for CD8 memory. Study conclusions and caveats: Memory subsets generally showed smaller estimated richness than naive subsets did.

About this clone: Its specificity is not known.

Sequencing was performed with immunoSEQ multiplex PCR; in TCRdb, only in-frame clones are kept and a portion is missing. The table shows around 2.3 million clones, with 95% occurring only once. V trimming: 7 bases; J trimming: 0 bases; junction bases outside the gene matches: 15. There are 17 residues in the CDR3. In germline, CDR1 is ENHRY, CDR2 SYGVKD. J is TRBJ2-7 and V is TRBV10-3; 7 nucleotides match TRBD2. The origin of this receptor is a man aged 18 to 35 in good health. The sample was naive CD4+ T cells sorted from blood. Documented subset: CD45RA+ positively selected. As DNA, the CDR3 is TGTGCCATCATAGCTAGGGAGGGCGGGGTAGGCTCCTACGAGCAGTACTTC. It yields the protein CAIIAREGGVGSYEQYF.